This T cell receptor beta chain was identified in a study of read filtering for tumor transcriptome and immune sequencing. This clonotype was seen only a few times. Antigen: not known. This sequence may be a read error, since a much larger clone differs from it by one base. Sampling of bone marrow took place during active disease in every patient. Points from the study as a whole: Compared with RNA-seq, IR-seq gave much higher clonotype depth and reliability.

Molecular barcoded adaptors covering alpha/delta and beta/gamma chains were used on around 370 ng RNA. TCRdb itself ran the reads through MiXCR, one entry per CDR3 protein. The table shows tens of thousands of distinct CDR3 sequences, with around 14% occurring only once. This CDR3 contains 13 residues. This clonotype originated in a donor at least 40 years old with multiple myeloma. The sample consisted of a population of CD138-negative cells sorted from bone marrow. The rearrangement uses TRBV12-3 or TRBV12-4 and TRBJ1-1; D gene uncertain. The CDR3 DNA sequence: TGTGCCAGCAGTGCCACACAGAGAAGTGAAGATTTCTTT. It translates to CASSATQRSEDFF.